These 16 T cell receptor beta chains were sequenced from one sample in a study of blood T cell repertoires in COVID-19 (dated by TCRdb to the early 2020s). The library was obtained by the immunoSEQ multiplex PCR assay. TCRdb took this table from immuneACCESS and kept in-frame rearrangements with V and J called. Such tables lack part of the clones; where checked against another copy, unresolved V genes explain under half of the gap, and the rest is unexplained. The sample table holds around 280,000 clones, of which about 90% were seen once. The top ten hold 1.7% of the sample. Sequencing was carried out using PBMCs or T cells enriched from blood (not recorded which). The receptors here all came from a woman aged 18-35 years with acute COVID-19.

CDR3 region: CASSLRQGNYGYTF. Written as DNA, the CDR3 is TGTGCCAGCAGCTTGCGCCAGGGCAACTATGGCTACACCTTC. J is TRBJ1-2 and V is TRBV5-4; possibly TRBD1 for D (5 bases). The CDR3 length is 14 residues. Deletions cut 1 base from V and 2 bases from J, with 9 bases between. From germline, CDR1 is SGHNT and CDR2 YYREEE (reference sequence).

The chain employs TRBV4-1 and TRBJ2-1, with TRBD2 as a possible D gene (6 bases). V lost 0 bases and J 5 bases, leaving 17 bases between the germline ends. CDR1 is MGHRA, CDR2 YSYEKL, per germline. The CDR3 totals 17 residues. The chain's CDR3 is CASSQDLVAANNNEQFF. DNA for the CDR3: TGCGCCAGCAGCCAAGATCTCGTAGCGGCAAATAACAATGAGCAGTTCTTC.

Note on this clone: The same CDR3 arises from other DNA sequences in this sample as well. V is TRBV5-1 and J is TRBJ2-5; D is possibly TRBD1 (5 bases). The CDR3 totals 13 residues. CDR1 and CDR2 from the germline V gene are SGHRS and YFSETQ. V lost 0 bases and J 2 bases, leaving 5 bases between the germline ends. The CDR3 loop reads CASSLGQQETQYF. CDR3 sequence (DNA): TGCGCCAGCAGCTTGGGACAGCAAGAGACCCAGTACTTC.

The gene calls are TRBV4-2 and TRBJ2-1; 11 bases align to TRBD2. The CDR3 runs to 16 residues. Germline-derived CDR1 and CDR2 are LGHNA and YNFKEQ. Trimming at V came to 0 bases and at J to 2 bases, leaving 0 bases not matched to a gene. CDR3 DNA sequence: TGTGCCAGCAGCCAAGAACTAGCGGGAGCCTACAATGAGCAGTTCTTC. Translation: CASSQELAGAYNEQFF.

The rearrangement links TRBV28 to TRBJ1-6; a weak D match, TRBD1 (6 bases). This CDR3 comprises 15 residues. From germline, CDR1 is MDHEN and CDR2 SYDVKM. Trimming shortened V by 5 bases and J by 6 bases, and 14 bases separated the two germline ends. For the CDR3, the DNA is TGTGCCAGCAGTCGTCTGGGACAAAGTAATTCACCCCTCCACTTT. It yields the protein CASSRLGQSNSPLHF.

The rearrangement uses TRBV27 and TRBJ2-1; 9 bases map to TRBD2. V was clipped by 4 bases and J by 0 bases; unmatched bases: 7. CDR3 length equals 17 residues. Germline V gene data show CDR1 as MNHEY and CDR2 as SMNVEV (reference sequence). The CDR3 sequence is CASSSRLAVSSYNEQFF. CDR3 in DNA: TGTGCCAGCAGTTCCCGACTAGCGGTAAGCTCCTACAATGAGCAGTTCTTC.

The gene calls are TRBV4-1 and TRBJ1-1, with a possible D match to TRBD1 (5 bases). The CDR3 sequence is 17 residues long. Germline CDR1 MGHRA, CDR2 YSYEKL. V shed 1 base and J shed 1 base, with 16 bases lying between them. DNA for the CDR3: TGCGCCAGCAGCCAAGCCCTTAGGTGGGGCGAGAACACTGAAGCTTTCTTT. Translating gives CASSQALRWGENTEAFF.

The V call is TRBV27, the J call TRBJ1-1; D call uncertain. V was pared by 4 bases and J by 5 bases, with 14 bases between. From germline, CDR1 is MNHEY and CDR2 SMNVEV (reference sequence). The CDR3 extends over 14 amino acids. CDR3 sequence (DNA): TGTGCCAGCAGTTCGGGTCACCGAGGGACTGAAGCTTTCTTT. The encoded protein is CASSSGHRGTEAFF.

This sequence joins TRBV24-1 and TRBJ2-3; TRBD2 aligns across 10 bases. This CDR3 contains 16 residues. CDR1 and CDR2 (germline): KGHDR, SFDVKD. Trimming at V came to 2 bases and at J to 4 bases, leaving 5 bases not matched to a gene. CDR3 region: CATSDSTSGIADTQYF. The CDR3 DNA reads as TGTGCCACCAGTGATTCTACTAGCGGGATCGCAGATACGCAGTATTTT.

This rearrangement joins TRBV10-2 to TRBJ2-1, with 11 bases fitting TRBD2. Germline V gene sequence: CDR1 WSHSY, CDR2 SAAADI. J gave up 5 bases and V 7 bases, and 10 bases lay outside the gene matches. The CDR3 is made up of 16 amino acids. CDR3 DNA sequence: TGCGCCAGCAATCCGATCACTAGCGGGAGACACAATGAGCAGTTCTTC. Its protein product is CASNPITSGRHNEQFF.

The chain has TRBV9 and TRBJ2-1, with 12 bases that match TRBD2. The J segment lost 10 bases and the V segment lost 0 bases, leaving 8 bases of the junction unmatched. The CDR3 covers 16 residues. Germline CDR1 reads SGDLS; CDR2 reads YYNGEE. The chain's CDR3 is CASSVEGLAGGIEQFF. In nucleotides, the CDR3 is TGTGCCAGCAGCGTAGAGGGTCTAGCGGGAGGGATAGAGCAGTTCTTC.

The rearrangement uses TRBV7-2 and TRBJ2-5; tentative D call: TRBD1 (6 bases). V was shortened by 0 bases and J by 5 bases, with 10 bases between the two germline ends. CDR1 and CDR2 (germline): SGHTA, FQGNSA. The CDR3 extends over 14 amino acids. CDR3 loop: CASSLAQGMETQYF. CDR3 sequence (DNA): TGTGCCAGCAGCTTAGCTCAGGGGATGGAGACCCAGTACTTC.

The V and J genes are TRBV7-9 and TRBJ1-1, with D perhaps TRBD1 (6 bases). The CDR3 is made up of 14 amino acids. With 0 bases removed from V and 6 bases from J, the gap between germline ends came to 11 bases. Germline assignment: CDR1 SEHNR and CDR2 FQNEAQ (reference sequence). The CDR3, as DNA: TGTGCCAGCAGCTTAGCGGGGGCGTTGGCTGAAGCTTTCTTT. Translating gives CASSLAGALAEAFF.

This clone occurred once. The CDR3 is CASRPRTSTTDTQYF. Here the CDR3 DNA reads TGTGCCAGCAGACCTAGGACTAGCACCACAGATACGCAGTATTTT. V usage is TRBV7-8 and J usage is TRBJ2-3; 8 bases are a match to TRBD2. Trimming at V came to 6 bases and at J to 2 bases, leaving 7 bases not matched to a gene. The germline V gene encodes CDR1 SGHVS and CDR2 FQNEAQ. The CDR3 runs to 15 residues.

The chain couples TRBV19 to TRBJ1-1; the D gene is possibly TRBD1 (6 bases). Germline CDR1 and CDR2: LNHDA and SQIVND (reference sequence). V dropped 6 bases and J dropped 1 base, with 12 bases sitting between them. The CDR3 is 14 amino acids. In DNA form, the CDR3 reads TGTGCCAGTAGCGACTCGGACAGGAACACTGAAGCTTTCTTT. Its translation is CASSDSDRNTEAFF.

With regard to this clone: Other DNA sequences in the same sample also yield this CDR3. The chain links TRBV7-2 to TRBJ2-3; D remains ambiguous. The CDR3 is 14 amino acids. CDR1 and CDR2 from the germline V gene are SGHTA and FQGNSA. V lost 1 base, J lost 0 bases, and 5 bases lay in between. The DNA for the CDR3 is TGTGCCAGCAGCTTAGGCAGAAGCACAGATACGCAGTATTTT. This translates into CASSLGRSTDTQYF.